The T cell receptor (beta chain) under discussion was sequenced for a study of human T cells and chemical hapten exposure. Time point indicated: patch test 2, 6 weeks after DPC sensitization. Treatment of the sample: therapeutic diphenylcyclopropenone sensitization with weekly scalp DPC. This clonotype appeared many times. V shed 5 bases, J shed 2 bases, and the junction held 5 bases outside the gene matches. This CDR3 has 15 amino acids. Germline assignment: CDR1 DFQATT and CDR2 SNEGSKA (reference sequence). In TCRdb, the RACE reads were re-called with MiXCR into one record per CDR3 protein. Of about 380,000 distinct CDR3 sequences in the sample, just under 6.5% were seen once.

The sequence was collected from a woman between 18 and 29 years old with alopecia areata. Some clones in this sample may be carry-over from other donors' samples. The chain combines TRBV20-1 with TRBJ2-3; TRBD2 agrees at 12 bases. Source: whole blood, taken in connection with sensitization to the hapten diphenylcyclopropenone (DPC). CDR3 nucleotides: TGCAGTGCTCCGACTAGCGGGGGAGCCACAGATACGCAGTATTTT. This gives the protein CSAPTSGGATDTQYF.